The clone carrying this TCR beta chain has a handful of counts. The data are from a study of cytotoxic CD8 clonotypes in ibrutinib-treated CLL. Data came from immunoSEQ multiplex PCR; TCRdb stores just in-frame clones and leaves some out. The data contain approximately 330,000 clones, around four fifths of them seen just once; the ten biggest clones take up more than 6%. Germline V CDR1 and CDR2: LNHDA, SQIVND (reference sequence). The length of the CDR3 is 15 residues. J lost 2 bases, V lost 3 bases, and 2 bases had no gene match. The material was PBMCs, obtained before ibrutinib treatment. The clonotype was recovered from a human donor with chronic lymphocytic leukemia. This sequence joins TRBV19 and TRBJ2-5, with 11 positions matching TRBD2. CDR3 protein: CASSMGLADQETQYF. CDR3 nucleotide sequence: TGTGCCAGTAGTATGGGACTAGCGGATCAAGAGACCCAGTACTTC.